The 8 T cell receptor beta chains in this list originate from one sample, sequenced in a study of T cell clonality in common variable immunodeficiency. Sequencing used immunoSEQ multiplex PCR; TCRdb keeps in-frame clones, though not all of them. Observed in the sample are about 34,000 clones, none of them singletons. Their recognized antigens are unknown. Study-wide results and caveats: In common variable immunodeficiency, TCR beta chains reportedly carried fewer deletions and N-nucleotide insertions.

The sample was peripheral blood mononuclear cells. The receptors stem from a human donor with common variable immunodeficiency.

Many counts were recorded for this clone. The read stops 3 residues short of the end of the CDR3; the missing end is completed from the germline J gene. The chain links TRBV5-1 to TRBJ2-2, with 9 positions matching TRBD1. Germline CDR1 reads SGHRS; CDR2 reads YFSETQ. The V segment lost 2 bases and the J segment 5 bases; nucleotides outside the gene matches: 7. The CDR3 has 16 residues. Partial CDR3 DNA: TGCGCCAGCAGCTTTGCCGGGACAGGGTCGACCGGGGAG. It yields the protein CASSFAGTGSTGE. From start to end, the CDR3 is CASSFAGTGSTGELFF. Looking up the rest from reference TRBV5-1 and TRBJ2-2 gives the full variable domain: KAGVTQTPRYLIKTRGQQVTLSCSPISGHRSVSWYQQTPGQGLQFLFEYFSETQRNKGNFPGRFSGRQFSNSRSEMNVSTLELGDSALYLCASSFAGTGSTGELFFGEGSRLTVL.

The sample holds a few counts of this clone. The read ends 3 residues shy of where the CDR3 ends; the end is completed using the germline J gene. V is TRBV13 and J is TRBJ1-2, with TRBD1 identical over 8 bases. Germline-derived CDR1 and CDR2 are PRHDT and FYEKMQ (reference sequence). CDR3 size: 15 residues. V gave up 5 bases and J gave up 1 base; unmatched junction bases: 6. The CDR3 sequence is CASSPRDRFNYGYTF. CDR3 DNA, as far as it was read: TGTGCCAGCAGCCCTAGGGACAGGTTTAACTATGGC.

On this clone: The read falls 3 residues short of the CDR3 end, and the missing part is taken from the germline J gene. This chain joins TRBV20-1 and TRBJ2-7; 10 bases fit TRBD1. V lost 3 bases to trimming and J lost 2 bases; unmatched junction nucleotides: 4. The germline CDR1 and CDR2 sequences are DFQATT and SNEGSKA (reference sequence). This CDR3 is 14 amino acids long. Incomplete CDR3 DNA: TGCAGTGCTAGGGTCGGGACAGGGGCCTACGAG. It yields the protein CSARVGTGAYE. The CDR3 in its entirety is CSARVGTGAYEQYF.

This clone occurred many times. Sequencing ends 3 residues short of the CDR3 end; the germline J gene provides the rest. This sequence joins TRBV10-3 and TRBJ1-2, with a weak D call TRBD1 (5 bases). CDR1 is ENHRY and CDR2 is SYGVKD in the germline V gene. CDR3 length: 14 amino acids. CDR3 in amino acids: CAITDVVPGRGYTF. CDR3 DNA (partial): TGTGCCATCACTGACGTGGTTCCAGGGAGAGGC.

This clone was counted at least ten times. The CDR3 end is not reached by the read, which stops 3 residues before it; the germline J gene fills it in. V and J are TRBV30 and TRBJ1-5; D not certain. Germline V lookup: CDR1 GTSNPN, CDR2 SVGIG (reference sequence). The CDR3 runs to 13 residues. With 0 bases removed from V and 4 bases from J, the gap between germline ends came to 7 bases. The DNA read from the CDR3 is TGTGCCTGGAGTGTAGAAAGGAATCAGCCC. This translates into CAWSVERNQP. The entire CDR3 protein is CAWSVERNQPQHF.

Points on this clone: With the read ending 3 residues before the CDR3 end, the germline J gene is used to fill in that end. The chain is built from TRBV29-1 and TRBJ2-7; a weak D match, TRBD1 (8 bases). Germline loops: CDR1 SQVTM, CDR2 ANQGSEA. This CDR3 is built from 14 residues. V was trimmed by 5 bases and J by 2 bases, leaving 16 bases between them. CDR3 bases read: TGCAGCGTTCTTGGACAGGGAGGGCCCTACGAG. Amino acids: CSVLGQGGPYE. The full CDR3 is CSVLGQGGPYEQYF.

This clone has at least ten counts. The read comes to an end 3 residues before the CDR3 does, leaving the germline J gene to fill in the end. The rearrangement links TRBV5-1 to TRBJ1-1; D may be TRBD1 (6 bases). The CDR3 extends over 13 amino acids. V shed 7 bases and J shed 5 bases, with 15 bases lying between them. Per the germline V gene, CDR1 is SGHRS and CDR2 is YFSETQ. The CDR3 sequence: CASGEGGRTEAFF. CDR3 bases read: TGCGCCAGCGGAGAAGGGGGTCGGACTGAA.

Many counts were recorded for this clone. The read comes to an end 3 residues before the CDR3 does, leaving the germline J gene to fill in the end. The chain recombines TRBV2 with TRBJ2-1; possibly TRBD1 for D (6 bases). V lost 6 bases, J lost 4 bases, and 19 bases lay in between. This CDR3 contains 16 residues. Germline CDR1 reads SNHLY; CDR2 reads FYNNEI. The part of the CDR3 DNA that was read is TGTGCCAGCAGCGACGACGGGACAAACCTTTACAATGAG. It translates to CASSDDGTNLYNE. The complete CDR3 protein is CASSDDGTNLYNEQFF.